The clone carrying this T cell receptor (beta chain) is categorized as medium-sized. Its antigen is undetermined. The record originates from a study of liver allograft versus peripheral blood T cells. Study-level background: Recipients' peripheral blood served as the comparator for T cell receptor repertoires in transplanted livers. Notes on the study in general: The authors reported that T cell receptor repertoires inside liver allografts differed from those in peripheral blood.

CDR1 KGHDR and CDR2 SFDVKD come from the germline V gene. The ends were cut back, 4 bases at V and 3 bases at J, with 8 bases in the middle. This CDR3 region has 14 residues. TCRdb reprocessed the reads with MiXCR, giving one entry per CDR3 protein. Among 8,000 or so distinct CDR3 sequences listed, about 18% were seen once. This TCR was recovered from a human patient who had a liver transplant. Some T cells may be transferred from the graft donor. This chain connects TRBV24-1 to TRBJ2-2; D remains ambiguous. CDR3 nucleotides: TGTGCCACCAGTGACACACACTACACCGGGGAGCTGTTTTTT. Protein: CATSDTHYTGELFF.